The 10 T cell receptor beta chains given below trace back to one sample, sequenced in a study of cytomegalovirus exposure and HLA in healthy donors. The PCR was carried out with 60 Vbeta primers and 13 Jbeta primers. TCRdb keeps only in-frame clones here, not all; method: immunoSEQ multiplex PCR. In the table there are about 78,000 clones, about 60% of which are singletons. The source material was PBMCs. These receptors all come from a man aged 25 to 45 in good health and CMV-seropositive.

The chain combines TRBV7-9 with TRBJ2-7; no clear D gene. Germline assignment: CDR1 SEHNR and CDR2 FQNEAQ (reference sequence). This CDR3 has 11 residues. The V gene lost 5 bases and the J gene lost 7 bases, with 9 bases spanning the gap. The CDR3 coding sequence is TGTGCCAGCAGCCCCGGGTGGGAGCAGTACTTC. This codes for CASSPGWEQYF.

V usage is TRBV10-3 and J usage is TRBJ1-2; D is possibly TRBD1 (5 bases). There are 13 residues in the CDR3. With 2 bases removed from V and 3 bases from J, the gap between germline ends came to 7 bases. CDR1 and CDR2 (germline): ENHRY, SYGVKD. CDR3 region: CAISEQGYYGYTF. The DNA of the CDR3 is TGTGCCATCAGTGAGCAGGGTTACTATGGCTACACCTTC.

The V gene is TRBV19, the J gene TRBJ1-1; maybe TRBD1 (6 bases). The V gene lost 5 bases and the J gene lost 1 base, with 11 bases spanning the gap. This CDR3 spans 14 amino acids. Germline V lookup: CDR1 LNHDA, CDR2 SQIVND (reference sequence). CDR3 nucleotides: TGTGCCAGTAGTGCGGACAGAGCGAACACTGAAGCTTTCTTT. Translation: CASSADRANTEAFF. The variable domain in full, completed from reference TRBV19 and TRBJ1-1, reads DGGITQSPKYLFRKEGQNVTLSCEQNLNHDAMYWYRQDPGQGLRLIYYSQIVNDFQKGDIAEGYSVSREKKESFPLTVTSAQKNPTAFYLCASSADRANTEAFFGQGTRLTVV.

The chain uses TRBV6-5 and TRBJ1-6; D is unclear. CDR1 and CDR2 from the germline V gene are MNHEY and SVGAGI. The CDR3 length is 14 residues. V shed 4 bases and J shed 9 bases, with 13 bases lying between them. CDR3: CASSWARGSSPLHF. CDR3 coding DNA: TGTGCCAGCAGTTGGGCACGGGGTAGTTCACCCCTCCACTTT.

About this clone: A much bigger clone sits one base away, suggesting this may be a read error. The chain carries TRBV6-6 and TRBJ1-1; D may be TRBD1 (5 bases). The CDR3 spans 13 residues. Trimming took off 5 bases at V and 1 base at J, with 8 bases between the two ends. Germline assignment: CDR1 MNHNY and CDR2 SVGAGI (reference sequence). This chain's CDR3 is CASSVTENTEAFF. The CDR3 DNA reads as TGTGCCAGCAGTGTGACAGAGAACACTGAAGCTTTCTTT.

The CDR3 DNA sequence: TGTGCCAGCAGTCCCCACAGGGGAGTAAACACTGAAGCTTTCTTT. Amino acids: CASSPHRGVNTEAFF. This sequence joins TRBV28 and TRBJ1-1, with 7 nucleotides matching TRBD1. This CDR3 has 15 residues. J was trimmed by 2 bases and V by 5 bases; bases with no gene match: 8. The germline V gene has CDR1 MDHEN and CDR2 SYDVKM.

The gene calls are TRBV2 and TRBJ2-2; the match to TRBD1 covers 7 bases. Per the germline V gene, CDR1 is SNHLY and CDR2 is FYNNEI. J was trimmed by 6 bases and V by 2 bases; bases with no gene match: 9. The CDR3 spans 16 residues. In DNA form, the CDR3 reads TGTGCCAGCAGTGAAAGAGGGGGCGCATCTTCCGGGGAGCTGTTTTTT. Translating gives CASSERGGASSGELFF.

The chain has TRBV7-2 and TRBJ2-7, with 12 bases aligning to TRBD1. Germline assignment: CDR1 SGHTA and CDR2 FQGNSA. The V and J ends lost 0 bases and 6 bases, in that order; junction bases with no gene match: 9. The CDR3 loop spans 17 amino acids. CDR3 in amino acids: CASSLARLGQGAVEQYF. CDR3 bases: TGTGCCAGCAGCTTAGCGCGATTGGGACAGGGGGCAGTCGAGCAGTACTTC. Based on the CDR3 plus reference TRBV7-2 and TRBJ2-7, the full variable domain is GAGVSQSPSNKVTEKGKDVELRCDPISGHTALYWYRQSLGQGLEFLIYFQGNSAPDKSGLPSDRFSAERTGGSVSTLTIQRTQQEDSAVYLCASSLARLGQGAVEQYFGPGTRLTVT.

This chain links TRBV2 with TRBJ1-5, with a tentative D call TRBD1 (6 bases). Germline CDR1 reads SNHLY; CDR2 reads FYNNEI. With 7 bases removed from V and 6 bases from J, the gap between germline ends came to 16 bases. This CDR3 comprises 14 residues. The CDR3 here is CASNREAGVQPQHF. The CDR3 DNA reads TGTGCCAGCAACAGAGAGGCAGGGGTTCAGCCCCAGCATTTT.

This chain uses TRBV6-1 with TRBJ2-7; 7 bases agree with TRBD1. Germline CDR1 and CDR2: MNHNS and SASEGT. With 3 bases clipped from V and 4 bases from J, the junction kept 12 bases outside the gene matches. The CDR3 is 16 amino acids. This CDR3 is CASSEGSGTETYEQYF. The DNA of the CDR3 is TGTGCCAGCAGTGAGGGGTCGGGGACAGAGACTTACGAGCAGTACTTC.